This T cell receptor (beta chain) comes out of a study of blood T cells in healthy people across ages. Overall study context: About one barcoded beta molecule per two T cells was the capture yield of template switching. Broader study findings: With age, beta diversity per million T cells declined roughly linearly, significantly by 40. More naive CD4+ cells and higher diversity were found in long-lived than in aged donors.

The authors ran a second PCR of roughly 7 to 11 cycles using a sample-barcoded 5' primer and a J-beta primer mix. A template-switch adaptor with 12 random nucleotides tagged each cDNA molecule. From the 5' RACE reads, TCRdb called clonotypes with MiXCR, one entry per CDR3 protein. There are about a million distinct CDR3 sequences in the sample; roughly 51% occur only once, and over 20% lies in the top ten. A word on this clonotype: Its antigen is unknown.

CDR3 size: 11 residues. CDR1 MDHEN and CDR2 SYDVKM come from the germline V gene. The chain has TRBV28 and TRBJ2-4, with 7 nucleotides matching TRBD1. Near its end, the DNA agrees better with TRBJ2-7, so the J call may be wrong. This receptor was taken from a woman between 55 and 75 years old in good health. Sequences were obtained from blood. CDR3 sequence: CASSDRVEQYF. The CDR3 DNA follows: TGTGCCAGCAGTGACAGGGTCGAGCAGTACTTC.